This TCR beta chain appears in the sequencing data of a study of naive and memory T cell subsets (dated by TCRdb to 2015 to 2018). Broadly, across the study: Sorted naive and memory T cell subsets from peripheral blood were analyzed in the study using a UMI-based, open-source pipeline for TCR alpha and beta sequencing. The results of the functional CMV T cell responses matched the IgG serology results in every case. RNA was DNase-treated and reverse transcribed with TCR constant-region primers, mostly using SuperScript III. Results the study describes overall, beyond this receptor: RNA-based TCR counts may be influenced by expression changes linked to T cell activation and differentiation. Following error correction, more than 90% of naive TCR sequences occurred only once, which made naive abundance distributions much steeper than those of memory subsets. No ground truth was available to validate the repertoire findings for the naive and memory subsets. The abundance of TCRs followed a power law with an exponent that differed between naive and memory subsets yet stayed consistent across the three individuals. In both CD4 and CD8 cells, going from naive through CM, EM and EMRA, the Gini index went up while Shannon and inverse Simpson diversity went down. A clonotype was defined as a single alpha or beta chain sequence rather than as a paired alpha/beta receptor. Naive repertoires, especially CD8, contained a few larger clonotypes, possibly memory cells re-expressing CD45RA.

TCR alpha and beta chain libraries were amplified separately from the second PCR step onward. To determine each donor's CMV status, fresh PBMCs were stimulated overnight with CMV viral lysate, and IFNgamma production from CD4+ T cells was then assessed. Miltenyi beads were used first to positively select CD4 T cells, and CD8 T cells were then positively selected from the CD4-negative fraction. Cells were stained for CD3, CD4, CD8, CD45RA, CD27 and a live/dead dye and were sorted on a BD Aria II into four subsets based on CD45RA and CD27. Blood was obtained from a few healthy volunteers, and the blood from each volunteer was fractionated into CD4 and CD8 T cells and subsequently into four differentiation subsets. Approximately 120 ml of peripheral blood was drawn per donor, and PBMC were isolated by Ficoll-Paque PLUS density-gradient centrifugation. After sorting, cells were lysed in RLT buffer, RNA was extracted using a Qiagen RNeasy kit, and the extracted RNA was stored at -80 degrees C.

This clonotype was counted between two and nine times. Which antigen it targets is not known. No per-base quality is available; no much larger clone lies one base away. Library preparation employed UMI-ligation and nested PCR. To cover both TRBC1 and TRBC2, the beta constant-region primer consisted of an equimolar mix of two oligonucleotides. Four rounds of PCR were used to amplify ligated cDNA, with nested alpha and beta constant-region primers being used together with the SP2 primer. A single-stranded oligonucleotide bearing the SP2 primer plus a 12-nucleotide UMI was ligated onto the 3' end of the cDNA by T4 RNA ligase 1. The ligation reaction was kept at 16 degrees C for about 19-25 hours. PCR2 was typically performed as a SYBR Green qPCR and was stopped at a predetermined threshold so that over-amplification was prevented. Apart from the first purification, every purification step used Agencourt AMPure XP magnetic beads. Library amounts were measured by Qubit and library quality was assessed on a TapeStation, where the main peak was expected at around 650 bp. Pooled libraries were sequenced on an Illumina MiSeq using v2 2x251 paired-end kits, and typically about 1-2.3 million reads were obtained per sample. Libraries were pooled at about 4 nM per sample, and roughly 4.5-8% PhiX was added to improve cluster recognition. As for how the authors treated the data: Decombinator assigned V and J genes to Demultiplexor-processed FASTQ reads by tag matching, allowing a single base-pair mismatch. By using UMIs, Collapsinator corrected both sequencing errors and the frequency errors caused by PCR heterogeneity. TCRs were translated and CDR3s were extracted from the conserved cysteine to the FGXG phenylalanine by CDR3Translator, with non-productive sequences being flagged. Repertoires were subsampled to equal numbers of UMI-defined TCRs before Gini, Shannon entropy and inverse Simpson indices were calculated. Power-law fits to clonotype abundance distributions were performed by maximum likelihood within the linear range. When run on a single naive CD8 sample, MIGEC and the pipeline yielded similar UMI counts, similar unique TCR numbers and similar clonal distributions. One analysis removed from the naive repertoire any naive TCRs that were also present in any memory subset from the same donor. Repertoires were searched for 7,000 to 7,500 CMV-associated CDR3 sequences compiled from VDJdb and a published dataset. TCRdb redid the processing of the public reads, applying fastp at Q25 and MiXCR, and retained in-frame beta chains. Duplicate CDR3 protein sequences are folded into a single record with the most common DNA and genes. The V and J calls follow TCRdb's processing rather than the paper's. The sample table shows 120,000 to 150,000 distinct CDR3 sequences, and more than 15% are seen once. 0.6% to 0.8% of the sample belongs to the ten largest clones.

The CDR3 has 11 amino acids, counting the end cysteine and phenylalanine. This entry keeps only the CDR3 DNA: 33 bases, framed from base 1. V lost 6 bases and J lost 8 bases; the stretch between them is 10 bases long. The rearrangement joined TRBV12-3 or TRBV12-4 to TRBJ1-2; TRBD1 is perhaps the D gene, given 5 matching bases. The sample consisted of naive CD8+ T cells from blood. The cell subset or site label here, explained by the study, means: naive T cells, CD45RA high CD27+. The TCR comes from a human donor in good health. The bases are TGTGCCAGCAGCCGGGGGAGGGGCTACACCTTC. This yields the protein CASSRGRGYTF.